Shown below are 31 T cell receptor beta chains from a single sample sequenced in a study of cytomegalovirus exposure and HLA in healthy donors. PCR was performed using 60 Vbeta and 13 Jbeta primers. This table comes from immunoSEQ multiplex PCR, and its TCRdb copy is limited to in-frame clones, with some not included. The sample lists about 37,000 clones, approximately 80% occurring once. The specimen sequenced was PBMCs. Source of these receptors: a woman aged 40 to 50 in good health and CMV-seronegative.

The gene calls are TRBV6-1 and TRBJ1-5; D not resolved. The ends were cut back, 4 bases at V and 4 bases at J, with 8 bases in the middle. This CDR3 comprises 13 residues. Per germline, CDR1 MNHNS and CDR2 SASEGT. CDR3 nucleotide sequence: TGTGCCAGCAGTGGGACTGGGAATCAGCCCCAGCATTTT. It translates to CASSGTGNQPQHF.

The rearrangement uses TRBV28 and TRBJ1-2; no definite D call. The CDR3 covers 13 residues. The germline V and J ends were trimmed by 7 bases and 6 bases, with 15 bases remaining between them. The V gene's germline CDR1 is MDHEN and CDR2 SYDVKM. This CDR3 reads CASTPPREDGYTF. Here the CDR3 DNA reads TGTGCCAGCACCCCCCCTAGGGAGGATGGCTACACCTTC.

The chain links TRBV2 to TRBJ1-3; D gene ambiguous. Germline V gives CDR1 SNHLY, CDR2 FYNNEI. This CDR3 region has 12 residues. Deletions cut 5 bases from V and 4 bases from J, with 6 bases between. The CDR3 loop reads CASSNGGNTIYF. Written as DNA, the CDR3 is TGTGCCAGCAGTAACGGGGGAAACACCATATATTTT. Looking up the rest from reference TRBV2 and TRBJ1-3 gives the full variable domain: EPEVTQTPSHQVTQMGQEVILRCVPISNHLYFYWYRQILGQKVEFLVSFYNNEISEKSEIFDDQFSVERPDGSNFTLKIRSTKLEDSAMYFCASSNGGNTIYFGEGSWLTVV.

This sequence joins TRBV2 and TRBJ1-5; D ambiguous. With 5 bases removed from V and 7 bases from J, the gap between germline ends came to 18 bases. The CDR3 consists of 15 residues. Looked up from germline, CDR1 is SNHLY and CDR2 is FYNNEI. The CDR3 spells CASSIRDGVGQPQHF. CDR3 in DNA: TGTGCCAGCAGTATCCGCGACGGGGTGGGGCAGCCCCAGCATTTT.

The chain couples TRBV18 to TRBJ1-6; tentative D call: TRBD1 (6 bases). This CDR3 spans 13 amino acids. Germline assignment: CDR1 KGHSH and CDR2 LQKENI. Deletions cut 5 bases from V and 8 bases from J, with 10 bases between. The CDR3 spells CASSFRTDSPLHF. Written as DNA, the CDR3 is TGTGCCAGCTCATTCAGGACAGATTCACCCCTCCACTTT.

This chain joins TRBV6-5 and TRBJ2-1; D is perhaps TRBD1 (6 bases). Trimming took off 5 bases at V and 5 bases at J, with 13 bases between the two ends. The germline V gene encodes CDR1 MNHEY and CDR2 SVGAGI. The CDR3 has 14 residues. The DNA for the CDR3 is TGTGCCAGCAGTGCCGGGACAATGGACAATGAGCAGTTCTTC. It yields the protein CASSAGTMDNEQFF.

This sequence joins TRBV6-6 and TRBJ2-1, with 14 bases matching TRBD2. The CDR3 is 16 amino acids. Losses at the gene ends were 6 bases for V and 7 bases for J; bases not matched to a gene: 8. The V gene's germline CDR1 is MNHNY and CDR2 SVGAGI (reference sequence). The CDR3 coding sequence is TGTGCCAGCAGATCGACTAGCGGGGGGGCCGGTAATGAGCAGTTCTTC. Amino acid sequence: CASRSTSGGAGNEQFF.

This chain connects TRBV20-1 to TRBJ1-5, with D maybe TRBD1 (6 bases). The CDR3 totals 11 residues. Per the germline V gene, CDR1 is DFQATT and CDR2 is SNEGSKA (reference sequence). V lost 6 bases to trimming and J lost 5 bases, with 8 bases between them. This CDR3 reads CSAAGDQPQHF. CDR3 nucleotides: TGCAGTGCGGCAGGGGATCAGCCCCAGCATTTT.

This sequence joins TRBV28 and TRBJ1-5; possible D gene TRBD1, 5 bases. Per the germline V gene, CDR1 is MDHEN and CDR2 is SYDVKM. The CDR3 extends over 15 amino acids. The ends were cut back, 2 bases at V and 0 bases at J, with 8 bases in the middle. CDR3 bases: TGTGCCAGCAGTTTAACAGGCTATAGCAATCAGCCCCAGCATTTT. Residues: CASSLTGYSNQPQHF.

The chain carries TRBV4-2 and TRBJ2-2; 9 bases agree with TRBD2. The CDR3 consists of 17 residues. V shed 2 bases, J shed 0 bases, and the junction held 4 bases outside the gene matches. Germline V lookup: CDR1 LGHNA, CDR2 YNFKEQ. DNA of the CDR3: TGTGCCAGCAGCCAAAGCCCTAGCGGGGCGAACACCGGGGAGCTGTTTTTT. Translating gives CASSQSPSGANTGELFF.

The CDR3 spells CASRAGTTETQYF. The CDR3 DNA reads as TGTGCCAGCAGGGCCGGGACTACAGAGACCCAGTACTTC. The genes are TRBV7-2 and TRBJ2-5, with 7 nucleotides matching TRBD2. Germline V CDR1 and CDR2: SGHTA, FQGNSA. Trimming at V came to 6 bases and at J to 4 bases, leaving 5 bases not matched to a gene. This CDR3 comprises 13 residues.

The chain's CDR3 is CASSWDSGGTYNEQFF. As DNA, the CDR3 is TGCGCCAGCAGCTGGGACTCCGGTGGAACCTACAATGAGCAGTTCTTC. The gene calls are TRBV5-1 and TRBJ2-1; D is possibly TRBD2 (6 bases). V was trimmed by 3 bases and J by 2 bases, leaving 15 bases between them. CDR1 and CDR2 (germline): SGHRS, YFSETQ. CDR3 length: 16 amino acids.

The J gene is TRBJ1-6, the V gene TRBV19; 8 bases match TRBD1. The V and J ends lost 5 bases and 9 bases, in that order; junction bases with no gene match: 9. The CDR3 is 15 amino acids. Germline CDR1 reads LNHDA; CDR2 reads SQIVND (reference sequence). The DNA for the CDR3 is TGTGCCAGTAGTGACCGGGACAGGAATTTTTCACCCCTCCACTTT. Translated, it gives CASSDRDRNFSPLHF.

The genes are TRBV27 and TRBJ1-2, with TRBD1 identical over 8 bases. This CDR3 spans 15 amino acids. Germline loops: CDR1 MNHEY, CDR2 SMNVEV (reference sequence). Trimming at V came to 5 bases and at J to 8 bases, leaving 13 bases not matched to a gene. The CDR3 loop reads CASSTSDREMSGYTF. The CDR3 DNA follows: TGTGCCAGCAGTACCTCGGACAGGGAAATGTCCGGCTACACCTTC.

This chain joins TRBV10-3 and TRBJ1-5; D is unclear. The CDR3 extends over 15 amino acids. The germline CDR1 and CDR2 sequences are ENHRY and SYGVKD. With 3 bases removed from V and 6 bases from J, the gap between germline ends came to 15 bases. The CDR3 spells CAISDEAVLLQPQHF. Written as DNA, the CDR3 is TGTGCCATCAGTGATGAGGCAGTACTCCTTCAGCCCCAGCATTTT.

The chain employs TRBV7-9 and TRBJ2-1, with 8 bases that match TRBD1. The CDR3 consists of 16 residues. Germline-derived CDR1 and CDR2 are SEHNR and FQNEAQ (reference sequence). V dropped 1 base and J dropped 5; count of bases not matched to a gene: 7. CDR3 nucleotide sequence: TGTGCCAGCAGCTTAGGTAGGGGGACAGGAAACAATGAGCAGTTCTTC. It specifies CASSLGRGTGNNEQFF.

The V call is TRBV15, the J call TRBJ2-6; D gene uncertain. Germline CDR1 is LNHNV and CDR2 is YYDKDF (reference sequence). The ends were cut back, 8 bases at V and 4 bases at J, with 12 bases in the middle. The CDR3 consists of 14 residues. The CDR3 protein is CATLPTPGANVLTF. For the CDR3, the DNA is TGTGCCACCCTCCCTACTCCCGGGGCCAACGTCCTGACTTTC.

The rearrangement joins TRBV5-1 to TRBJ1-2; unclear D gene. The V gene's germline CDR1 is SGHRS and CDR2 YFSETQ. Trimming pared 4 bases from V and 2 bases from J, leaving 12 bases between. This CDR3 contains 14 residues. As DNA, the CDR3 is TGCGCCAGCAGCCCCACCCCGGGAAACTATGGCTACACCTTC. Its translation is CASSPTPGNYGYTF.

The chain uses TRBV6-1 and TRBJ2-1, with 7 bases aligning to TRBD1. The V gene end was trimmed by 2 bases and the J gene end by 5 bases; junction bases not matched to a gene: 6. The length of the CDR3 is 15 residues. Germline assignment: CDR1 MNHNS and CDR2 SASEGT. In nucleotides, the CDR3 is TGTGCCAGCAGTGAACCCGGGACAGCTAACAATGAGCAGTTCTTC. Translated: CASSEPGTANNEQFF.

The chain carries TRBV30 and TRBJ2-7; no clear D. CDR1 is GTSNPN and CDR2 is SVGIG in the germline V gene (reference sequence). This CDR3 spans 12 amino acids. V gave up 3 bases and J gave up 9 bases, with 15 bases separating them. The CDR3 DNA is TGTGCCTGGAGCGCCGCCCTGGGCGGGCAGTACGTC. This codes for CAWSAALGGQYV.

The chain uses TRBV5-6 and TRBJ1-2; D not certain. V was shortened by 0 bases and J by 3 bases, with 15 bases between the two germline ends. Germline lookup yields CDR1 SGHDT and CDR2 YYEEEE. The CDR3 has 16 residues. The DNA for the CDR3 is TGTGCCAGCAGCTTGGGGTCTGCCAGGTTAGACTATGGCTACACCTTC. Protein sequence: CASSLGSARLDYGYTF.

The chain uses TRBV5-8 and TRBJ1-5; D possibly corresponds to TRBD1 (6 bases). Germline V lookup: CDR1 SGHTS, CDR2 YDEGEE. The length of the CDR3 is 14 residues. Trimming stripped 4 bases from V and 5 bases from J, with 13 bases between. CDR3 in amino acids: CASSDTPGDQPQHF. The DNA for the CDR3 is TGTGCCAGCAGCGATACGCCAGGGGATCAGCCCCAGCATTTT.

The CDR3 here is CSAFGQVEQYV. CDR3 in DNA: TGCAGTGCTTTTGGACAGGTCGAGCAGTACGTC. V and J are TRBV20-1 and TRBJ2-7; TRBD1 matches 7 bases. Germline CDR1 reads DFQATT; CDR2 reads SNEGSKA (reference sequence). The CDR3 loop spans 11 amino acids. The junction had 4 bases not matched to a gene; V was cut back by 5 bases and J by 6 bases.

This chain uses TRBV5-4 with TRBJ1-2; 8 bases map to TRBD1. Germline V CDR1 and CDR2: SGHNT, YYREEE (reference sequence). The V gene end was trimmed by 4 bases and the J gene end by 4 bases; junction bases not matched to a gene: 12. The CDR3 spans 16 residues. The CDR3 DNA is TGTGCCAGCAGCCCCGGGGACAGGACGATCGGCTATGGCTACACCTTC. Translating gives CASSPGDRTIGYGYTF.

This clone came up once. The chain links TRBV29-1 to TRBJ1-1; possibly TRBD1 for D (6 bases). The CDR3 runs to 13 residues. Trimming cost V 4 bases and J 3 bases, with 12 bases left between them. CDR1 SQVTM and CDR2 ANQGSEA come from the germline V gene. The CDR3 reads CSVGGGGHTEAFF. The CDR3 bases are TGCAGCGTTGGAGGGGGTGGTCACACTGAAGCTTTCTTT.

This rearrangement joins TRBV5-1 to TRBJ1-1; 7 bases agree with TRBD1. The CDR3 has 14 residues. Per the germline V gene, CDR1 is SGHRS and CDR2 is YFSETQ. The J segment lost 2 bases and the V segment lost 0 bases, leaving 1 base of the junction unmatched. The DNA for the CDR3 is TGCGCCAGCAGCTTGGACAGGGGAAACACTGAAGCTTTCTTT. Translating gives CASSLDRGNTEAFF.

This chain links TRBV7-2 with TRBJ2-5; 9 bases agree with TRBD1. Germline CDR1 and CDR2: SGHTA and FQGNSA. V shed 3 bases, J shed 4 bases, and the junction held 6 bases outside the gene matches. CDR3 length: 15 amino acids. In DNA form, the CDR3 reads TGTGCCAGCAGCTTGCTAACAGGGGGCCCAGAGACCCAGTACTTC. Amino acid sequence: CASSLLTGGPETQYF.

CDR3 protein: CASSRTNMNTEAFF. The CDR3 DNA sequence: TGTGCCAGCAGCCGGACAAACATGAACACTGAAGCTTTCTTT. The chain employs TRBV9 and TRBJ1-1, with D maybe TRBD1 (5 bases). Trimming pared 4 bases from V and 0 bases from J, leaving 10 bases between. This CDR3 is 14 amino acids long. Germline-derived CDR1 and CDR2 are SGDLS and YYNGEE.

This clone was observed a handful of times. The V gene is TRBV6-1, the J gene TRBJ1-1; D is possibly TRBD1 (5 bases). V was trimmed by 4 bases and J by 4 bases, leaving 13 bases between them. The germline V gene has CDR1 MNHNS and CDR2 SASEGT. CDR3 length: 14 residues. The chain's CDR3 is CASSVDWGGTEAFF. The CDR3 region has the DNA TGTGCCAGCAGTGTGGACTGGGGGGGCACTGAAGCTTTCTTT.

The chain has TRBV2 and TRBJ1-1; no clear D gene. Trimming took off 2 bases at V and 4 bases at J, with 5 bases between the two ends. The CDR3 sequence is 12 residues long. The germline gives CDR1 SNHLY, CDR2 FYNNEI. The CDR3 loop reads CASSELPTEAFF. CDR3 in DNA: TGTGCCAGCAGTGAACTTCCCACTGAAGCTTTCTTT.

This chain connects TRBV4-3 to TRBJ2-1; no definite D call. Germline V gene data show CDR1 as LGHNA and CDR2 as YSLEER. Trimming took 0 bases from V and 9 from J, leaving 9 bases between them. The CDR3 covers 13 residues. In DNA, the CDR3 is TGCGCCAGCAGCCAAGAGCGGCTAAGTGAGCAGTTCTTC. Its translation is CASSQERLSEQFF.